The 15 T cell receptor beta chains reported below all come from one sample, sequenced in a study of OX40 agonist ivuxolimab in advanced cancers. The assay was immunoSEQ multiplex PCR, and TCRdb's table has in-frame clones only and misses some. The sample lists around 35,000 clones; about nine tenths were seen once. This sample comprised CD4+ or CD8+ T cells sorted from blood, obtained in a trial of the OX40 agonist ivuxolimab. The receptor set was obtained from an adult with an advanced solid tumor such as melanoma, head and neck, liver or kidney cancer.

A remark on this clone: One end of the junction varies from germline; a read error may be responsible. This rearrangement joins TRBV4-1 to TRBJ1-3; tentative D call: TRBD1 (5 bases). The CDR3 runs 16 residues. The germline V gene has CDR1 MGHRA and CDR2 YSYEKL. The CDR3 sequence is CASSAPGRQTGNTTYF. The CDR3 region has the DNA TGCGCCAGCAGCGCTCCGGGACGCCAAACTGGGAACACCACATATTTT.

The rearrangement uses TRBV6-1 and TRBJ2-4; D unresolved. Germline loops: CDR1 MNHNS, CDR2 SASEGT. Trimming pared 4 bases from V and 1 base from J, leaving 11 bases between. The CDR3 is made up of 15 amino acids. CDR3 region: CASSAAQGAKNIQYF. CDR3 DNA: TGTGCCAGCAGTGCAGCGCAAGGGGCCAAAAACATTCAGTACTTC.

The chain carries TRBV28 and TRBJ1-4; 7 bases agree with TRBD1. Germline-derived CDR1 and CDR2 are MDHEN and SYDVKM. This CDR3 contains 17 residues. V shed 5 bases, J shed 3 bases, and the junction held 12 bases outside the gene matches. For the CDR3, the DNA is TGTGCCAGCAGTCCCCAGGGACAGCCCTGGGCTAATGAAAAACTGTTTTTT. It translates to CASSPQGQPWANEKLFF.

This clone was counted a single time. The CDR3 loop is CASAPGLTTGELFF. As DNA, the CDR3 is TGTGCCAGCGCCCCGGGACTGACAACCGGGGAGCTGTTTTTT. V usage is TRBV7-2 and J usage is TRBJ2-2; tentative D call: TRBD2 (6 bases). The CDR3 totals 14 residues. Germline-derived CDR1 and CDR2 are SGHTA and FQGNSA. V was clipped by 8 bases and J by 5 bases, with 15 bases between them.

The chain has TRBV19 and TRBJ1-2; TRBD1 is a possible D gene (6 bases). V dropped 7 bases and J dropped 3 bases, with 18 bases sitting between them. The CDR3 is made up of 15 amino acids. Germline loops: CDR1 LNHDA, CDR2 SQIVND (reference sequence). The CDR3 nucleotides read TGTGCCAGTACGGGGGCCCTGGCTCGGGACTATGGCTACACCTTC. Protein product: CASTGALARDYGYTF. The full variable domain, completed using reference TRBV19 and TRBJ1-2, is DGGITQSPKYLFRKEGQNVTLSCEQNLNHDAMYWYRQDPGQGLRLIYYSQIVNDFQKGDIAEGYSVSREKKESFPLTVTSAQKNPTAFYLCASTGALARDYGYTFGSGTRLTVV.

The chain employs TRBV19 and TRBJ1-1; tentative D call: TRBD1 (5 bases). The CDR3 runs 12 residues. V lost 10 bases and J lost 3, with 12 bases in between. Per the germline V gene, CDR1 is LNHDA and CDR2 is SQIVND (reference sequence). The DNA for the CDR3 is TGTGCCACCCAGGGTCGATACACTGAAGCTTTCTTT. It codes for CATQGRYTEAFF. The variable domain in full, completed from reference TRBV19 and TRBJ1-1, reads DGGITQSPKYLFRKEGQNVTLSCEQNLNHDAMYWYRQDPGQGLRLIYYSQIVNDFQKGDIAEGYSVSREKKESFPLTVTSAQKNPTAFYLCATQGRYTEAFFGQGTRLTVV.

This clone appeared a single time. The V and J genes are TRBV9 and TRBJ2-3; a weak D match, TRBD2 (5 bases). The CDR3 loop spans 16 amino acids. V was pared by 3 bases and J by 1 base, with 15 bases between. Germline V gene lookup returns CDR1 SGDLS and CDR2 YYNGEE. The CDR3 region has the DNA TGTGCCAGCAGCGCGACTACCCTTCGGGGCACAGATACGCAGTATTTT. Amino acids: CASSATTLRGTDTQYF.

The chain has TRBV7-3 and TRBJ2-5; 7 bases fit TRBD1. The assigned J gene may be wrong: the sequence end matches TRBJ2-7 better. The CDR3 is 13 amino acids. Germline assignment: CDR1 SGHTA and CDR2 FQGTGA. The CDR3 DNA sequence: TGTGCCAGCAGCTACGACAGGGCCAACGAGCAGTACTTC. It yields the protein CASSYDRANEQYF.

This chain joins TRBV19 and TRBJ2-7; TRBD1 aligns across 8 bases. Germline V CDR1 and CDR2: LNHDA, SQIVND (reference sequence). This CDR3 has 16 residues. Germline trimming cut 4 bases from V and 4 bases from J; bases unmatched to any gene: 12. The CDR3 sequence: CASSNPGTGMWYEQYF. The CDR3 nucleotides read TGTGCCAGTAGTAACCCAGGGACAGGAATGTGGTACGAGCAGTACTTC.

The chain couples TRBV28 to TRBJ2-7; weak D call: TRBD1 (6 bases). This CDR3 is 11 amino acids long. The V end was cut by 5 bases, the J end by 9 bases, with 11 bases between. Germline V gene sequence: CDR1 MDHEN, CDR2 SYDVKM. CDR3 nucleotides: TGTGCCAGCAGTCTCGGACAGAGGCAGTACTTC. This codes for CASSLGQRQYF. Drawing the rest from reference TRBV28 and TRBJ2-7, the complete variable domain is DVKVTQSSRYLVKRTGEKVFLECVQDMDHENMFWYRQDPGLGLRLIYFSYDVKMKEKGDIPEGYSVSREKKERFSLILESASTNQTSMYLCASSLGQRQYFGPGTRLTVT.

This clone was picked up one time. The chain joins TRBV28 to TRBJ2-6; D unclear. From germline, CDR1 is MDHEN and CDR2 SYDVKM. The CDR3 spans 12 residues. V lost 7 bases, J lost 1 base, and 2 bases lay in between. CDR3 sequence: CASTSGANVLTF. CDR3 bases: TGTGCCAGCACGTCTGGGGCCAACGTCCTGACTTTC.

This clone was detected a few times. The CDR3 bases are TGTGCCAGGAGTAGGGACACTGAAGCTTTCTTT. This codes for CARSRDTEAFF. The chain joins TRBV2 to TRBJ1-1; D unresolved. This CDR3 has 11 residues. Trimming cost V 9 bases and J 3 bases, with 8 bases left between them. CDR1 and CDR2 from the germline V gene are SNHLY and FYNNEI.

The gene calls are TRBV6-6 and TRBJ2-1, with D possibly TRBD1 on 5 matching bases. The germline gives CDR1 MNHNY, CDR2 SVGAGI (reference sequence). The CDR3 contains 15 residues. Trimming pared 0 bases from V and 13 bases from J, leaving 19 bases between. CDR3 amino acids: CASSYSNAQGPHQFF. CDR3 bases: TGTGCCAGCAGTTACTCGAACGCGCAGGGCCCCCACCAGTTCTTC.

This clone occurred a few times. The chain is built from TRBV29-1 and TRBJ1-1, with D hard to call. V was trimmed by 1 base and J by 1 base, leaving 4 bases between them. Germline-derived CDR1 and CDR2 are SQVTM and ANQGSEA. CDR3 size: 12 residues. As DNA, the CDR3 is TGCAGCGTTGAAGGGGGGAACACTGAAGCTTTCTTT. Protein product: CSVEGGNTEAFF.

The chain joins TRBV9 to TRBJ2-3, with TRBD2 identical over 10 bases. Trimming at V came to 2 bases and at J to 2 bases, leaving 5 bases not matched to a gene. The germline V gene encodes CDR1 SGDLS and CDR2 YYNGEE. This CDR3 is 16 amino acids long. In DNA, the CDR3 is TGTGCCAGCAGCGTTGAAGCGGGGGGGCCCACAGATACGCAGTATTTT. Translating it yields CASSVEAGGPTDTQYF. Filled out from reference TRBV9 and TRBJ2-3, the complete variable domain reads DSGVTQTPKHLITATGQRVTLRCSPRSGDLSVYWYQQSLDQGLQFLIQYYNGEERAKGNILERFSAQQFPDLHSELNLSSLELGDSALYFCASSVEAGGPTDTQYFGPGTRLTVL.